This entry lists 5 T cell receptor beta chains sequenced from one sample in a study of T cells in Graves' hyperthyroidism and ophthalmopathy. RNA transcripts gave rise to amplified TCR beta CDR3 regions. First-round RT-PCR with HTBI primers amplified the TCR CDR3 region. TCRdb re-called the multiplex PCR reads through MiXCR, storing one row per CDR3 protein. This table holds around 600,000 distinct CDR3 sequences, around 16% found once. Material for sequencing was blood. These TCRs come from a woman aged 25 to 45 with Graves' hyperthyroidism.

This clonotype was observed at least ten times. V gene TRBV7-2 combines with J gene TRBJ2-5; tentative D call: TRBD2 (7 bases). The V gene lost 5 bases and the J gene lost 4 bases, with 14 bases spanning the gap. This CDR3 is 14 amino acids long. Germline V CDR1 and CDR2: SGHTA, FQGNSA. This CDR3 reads CASSRGGRGETQYF. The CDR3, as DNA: TGTGCCAGCAGCCGAGGGGGGAGGGGAGAGACCCAGTACTTC.

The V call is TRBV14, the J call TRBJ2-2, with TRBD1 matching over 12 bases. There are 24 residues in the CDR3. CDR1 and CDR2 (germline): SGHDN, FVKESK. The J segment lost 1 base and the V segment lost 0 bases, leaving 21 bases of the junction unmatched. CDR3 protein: CASSQDQRDRGPDGADLNTGELFF. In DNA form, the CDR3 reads TGTGCCAGCAGCCAAGATCAAAGGGACAGGGGGCCCGATGGGGCGGATTTGAACACCGGGGAGCTGTTTTTT.

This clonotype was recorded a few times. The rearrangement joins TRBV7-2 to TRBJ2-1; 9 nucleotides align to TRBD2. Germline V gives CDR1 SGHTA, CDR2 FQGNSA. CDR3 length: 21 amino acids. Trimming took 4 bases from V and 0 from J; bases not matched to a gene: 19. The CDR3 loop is CASSSPVSTSGDKSSYNEQFF. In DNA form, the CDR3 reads TGTGCCAGCAGCTCCCCGGTGTCGACTAGCGGAGACAAAAGCTCCTACAATGAGCAGTTCTTC.

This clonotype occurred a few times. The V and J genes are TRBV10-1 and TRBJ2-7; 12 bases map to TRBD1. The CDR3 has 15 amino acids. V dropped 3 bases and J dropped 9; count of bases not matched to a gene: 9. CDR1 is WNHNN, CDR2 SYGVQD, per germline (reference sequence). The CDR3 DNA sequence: TGCGCCAGCAGTGAAGAGGGACAGGGGGCGTTCGGGCAGTACTTC. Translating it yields CASSEEGQGAFGQYF.

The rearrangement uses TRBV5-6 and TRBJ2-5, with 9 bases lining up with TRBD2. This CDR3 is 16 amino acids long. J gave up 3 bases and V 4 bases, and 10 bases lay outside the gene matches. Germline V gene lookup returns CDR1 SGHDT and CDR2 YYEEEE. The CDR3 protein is CASSRIAGDAKETQYF. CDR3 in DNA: TGTGCCAGCAGCCGGATAGCGGGAGACGCGAAAGAGACCCAGTACTTC.